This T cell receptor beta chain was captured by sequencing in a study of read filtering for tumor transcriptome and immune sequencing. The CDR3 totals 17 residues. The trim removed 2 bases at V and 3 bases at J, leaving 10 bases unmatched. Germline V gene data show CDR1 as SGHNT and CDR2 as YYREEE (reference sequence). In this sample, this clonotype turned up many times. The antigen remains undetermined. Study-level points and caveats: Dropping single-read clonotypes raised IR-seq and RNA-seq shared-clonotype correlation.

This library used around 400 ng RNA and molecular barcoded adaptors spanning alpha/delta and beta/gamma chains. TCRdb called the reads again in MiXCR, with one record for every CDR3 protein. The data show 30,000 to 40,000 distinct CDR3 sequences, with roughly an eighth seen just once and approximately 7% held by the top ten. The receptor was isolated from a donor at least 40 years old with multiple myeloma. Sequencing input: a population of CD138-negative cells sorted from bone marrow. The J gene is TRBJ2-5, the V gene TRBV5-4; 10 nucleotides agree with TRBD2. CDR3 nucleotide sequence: TGTGCCAGCAGCTTCCTTGGGTTGCTAGCGGGGGAAGAGACCCAGTACTTC. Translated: CASSFLGLLAGEETQYF.